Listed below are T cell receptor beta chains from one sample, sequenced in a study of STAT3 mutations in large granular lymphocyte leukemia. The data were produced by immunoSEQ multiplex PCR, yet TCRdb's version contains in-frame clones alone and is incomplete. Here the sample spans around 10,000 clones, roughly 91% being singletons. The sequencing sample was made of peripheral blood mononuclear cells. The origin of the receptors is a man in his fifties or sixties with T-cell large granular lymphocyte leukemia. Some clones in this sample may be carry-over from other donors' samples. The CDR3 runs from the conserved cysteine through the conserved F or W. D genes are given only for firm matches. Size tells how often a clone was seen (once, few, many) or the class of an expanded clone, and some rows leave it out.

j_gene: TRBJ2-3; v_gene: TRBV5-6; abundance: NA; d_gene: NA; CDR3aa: CASSLGGRTDTQYF; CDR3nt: TGTGCCAGCAGCTTAGGGGGTAGGACAGATACGCAGTATTTT
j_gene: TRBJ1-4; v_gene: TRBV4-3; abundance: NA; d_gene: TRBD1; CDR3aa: CASSQEGGQGQILFF; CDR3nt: TGCGCCAGCAGCCAAGAAGGGGGACAGGGCCAAATACTGTTTTTT
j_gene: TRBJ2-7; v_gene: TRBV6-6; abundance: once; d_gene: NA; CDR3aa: CASSLNYEQYF; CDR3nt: TGTGCCAGCAGTTTGAATTACGAGCAGTACTTC
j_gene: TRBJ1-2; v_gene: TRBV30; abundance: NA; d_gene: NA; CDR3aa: CAWSGTDNYGYTF; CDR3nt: TGTGCCTGGAGTGGCACAGATAACTATGGCTACACCTTC
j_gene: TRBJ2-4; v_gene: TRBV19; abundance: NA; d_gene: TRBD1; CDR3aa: CASSLKAGTGGLGLDIQYF; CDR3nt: TGTGCCAGTAGTCTCAAAGCCGGGACAGGGGGTTTGGGGTTGGACATTCAGTACTTC
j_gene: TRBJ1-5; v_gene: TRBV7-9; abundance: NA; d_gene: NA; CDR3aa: CASSSRGGQPQHF; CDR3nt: TGTGCCAGCAGCTCTAGGGGGGGACAGCCCCAGCATTTT
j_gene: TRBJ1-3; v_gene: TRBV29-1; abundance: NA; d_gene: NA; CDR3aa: CSVDKGGSGNTIYF; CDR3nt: TGCAGCGTTGATAAGGGGGGCTCTGGAAACACCATATATTTT
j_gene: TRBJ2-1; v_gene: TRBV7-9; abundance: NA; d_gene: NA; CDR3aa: CASSQDRPQFF; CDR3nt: TGTGCCAGCAGTCAAGACAGGCCGCAGTTCTTC
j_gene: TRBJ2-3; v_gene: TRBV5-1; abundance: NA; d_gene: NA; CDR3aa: CASSLVAGGPRTDTQYF; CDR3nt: TGCGCCAGCAGCTTGGTGGCAGGGGGGCCCCGCACAGATACGCAGTATTTT
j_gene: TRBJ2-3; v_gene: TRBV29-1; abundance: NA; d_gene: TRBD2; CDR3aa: CSVSYTSGATDTQYF; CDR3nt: TGCAGCGTTTCCTATACTAGCGGAGCCACAGATACGCAGTATTTT
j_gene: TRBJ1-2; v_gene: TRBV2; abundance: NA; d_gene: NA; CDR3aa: CASTQRTEELDGYTF; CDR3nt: TGTGCCAGCACCCAGAGGACAGAGGAGCTAGATGGCTACACCTTC
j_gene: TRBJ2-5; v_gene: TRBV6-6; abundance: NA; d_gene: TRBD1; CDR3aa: CASSQGQGLETQYF; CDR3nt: TGTGCCAGCAGTCAAGGACAGGGGCTGGAGACCCAGTACTTC
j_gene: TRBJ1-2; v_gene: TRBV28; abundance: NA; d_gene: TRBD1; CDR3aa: CASSSGQGTYGYTF; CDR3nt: TGTGCCAGCAGTTCTGGACAGGGGACCTATGGCTACACCTTC
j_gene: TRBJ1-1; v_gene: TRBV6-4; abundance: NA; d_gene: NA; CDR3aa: CASSVEKNTEAFF; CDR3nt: TGTGCCAGCAGTGTCGAGAAGAACACTGAAGCTTTCTTT